Following are 14 T cell receptor beta chains from one sample sequenced in a study of blood T cell repertoires in COVID-19. Profiled with immunoSEQ multiplex PCR; TCRdb holds only in-frame clones, not every one. This table has about 400,000 clones, around 84% appearing once. The sequenced sample consisted of peripheral blood. Receptors originate from a human donor in a cohort sampled during active COVID-19.

This chain joins TRBV19 and TRBJ1-1; 7 bases match TRBD1. Unmatched junction bases numbered 8, after V lost 5 bases and J lost 2 bases. CDR3 length equals 15 residues. CDR1 is LNHDA and CDR2 is SQIVND in the germline V gene (reference sequence). The CDR3, as DNA: TGTGCCAGTAGTGCCCGGGACAGCCCAAACACTGAAGCTTTCTTT. Amino acid sequence: CASSARDSPNTEAFF.

The chain couples TRBV9 to TRBJ2-7; unclear D gene. The germline V gene has CDR1 SGDLS and CDR2 YYNGEE. With 0 bases removed from V and 0 bases from J, the gap between germline ends came to 10 bases. The CDR3 totals 15 residues. In DNA form, the CDR3 reads TGTGCCAGCAGCGTAGGTGCGGATAACTCCTACGAGCAGTACTTC. Translated, it gives CASSVGADNSYEQYF.

The chain recombines TRBV7-9 with TRBJ2-1; 8 nucleotides align to TRBD2. Trimming cost V 4 bases and J 4 bases; bases outside gene matches: 9. The CDR3 runs 16 residues. Per the germline V gene, CDR1 is SEHNR and CDR2 is FQNEAQ (reference sequence). The CDR3 coding sequence is TGTGCCAGCAGCTCCCCGGGGGGGGTCCTATACAATGAGCAGTTCTTC. It is translated as CASSSPGGVLYNEQFF.

The chain uses TRBV21-1 and TRBJ2-3; TRBD2 is the table's D call, not checked against the DNA. TRBV21-1 is marked as a pseudogene. There are 17 residues in the CDR3. This CDR3 reads CASSKGPGGVVLNTQYF. Written as DNA, the CDR3 is TGTGCCAGCAGCAAAGGCCCGGGGGGGGTTGTGCTAAATACGCAGTATTTT.

The gene calls are TRBV2 and TRBJ2-3; TRBD2 agrees at 14 bases. Germline CDR1 is SNHLY and CDR2 is FYNNEI. Trimming removed 6 bases from V and 3 bases from J; junction bases left unmatched: 8. The CDR3 is made up of 17 amino acids. DNA of the CDR3: TGTGCCAGCAGCATGGGACTAGCGGGAGTCGGTACAGATACGCAGTATTTT. It translates to CASSMGLAGVGTDTQYF.

This clone was found once. The gene calls are TRBV3-1 (or the pseudogene TRBV3-2) and TRBJ1-6, with a possible D match to TRBD1 (6 bases). V was clipped by 3 bases and J by 7 bases, with 13 bases between them. The CDR3 spans 15 residues. Per the germline V gene, CDR1 is LGHDT and CDR2 is YNNKEL (reference sequence). The CDR3 DNA reads TGTGCCAGCAGCCATCTTGGTCAGGGGAATTCACCCCTCCACTTT. Amino acids: CASSHLGQGNSPLHF.

V is TRBV11-2 and J is TRBJ1-1; TRBD1 aligns across 7 bases. The V and J ends lost 5 bases and 4 bases, in that order; junction bases with no gene match: 7. The CDR3 spans 14 residues. Germline V gene lookup returns CDR1 SGHAT and CDR2 FQNNGV. The CDR3 protein is CASSVQGWVTEAFF. In DNA form, the CDR3 reads TGTGCCAGCAGCGTACAGGGGTGGGTCACTGAAGCTTTCTTT.

The rearrangement links TRBV30 to TRBJ2-1; the match to TRBD2 covers 7 bases. The germline CDR1 and CDR2 sequences are GTSNPN and SVGIG (reference sequence). The V segment lost 5 bases and the J segment 2 bases; nucleotides outside the gene matches: 6. The CDR3 contains 14 residues. The CDR3 DNA sequence: TGTGCCTGGGAAGCGGGGAGCACCTACAATGAGCAGTTCTTC. Translated: CAWEAGSTYNEQFF.

Concerning this clone: One end of the junction is discordant with germline, which a read error may explain. The rearrangement uses TRBV4-1 and TRBJ2-1; TRBD1 matches at 7 bases. The CDR3 spans 13 residues. From germline, CDR1 is MGHRA and CDR2 YSYEKL. CDR3 amino acids: CASSPTLQGTQIF. The CDR3 bases are TGCGCCAGCAGCCCTACCCTACAGGGGACCCAGATCTTC.

This chain uses TRBV29-1 with TRBJ2-2; TRBD1 aligns across 11 bases. The J segment lost 4 bases and the V segment lost 7 bases, leaving 8 bases of the junction unmatched. This CDR3 spans 15 amino acids. Germline V lookup: CDR1 SQVTM, CDR2 ANQGSEA. The CDR3 is CSANKGTGGTGELFF. The CDR3 DNA is TGCAGCGCAAATAAAGGGACAGGGGGCACCGGGGAGCTGTTTTTT.

A note on this clone: The sample contains more than one DNA sequence encoding this CDR3. This chain joins TRBV11-3 and TRBJ2-1, with D possibly being TRBD1 (6 bases). The CDR3 contains 15 residues. Germline V gene lookup returns CDR1 SGHNT and CDR2 YENEEA. V gave up 3 bases and J gave up 0 bases, with 9 bases separating them. CDR3 nucleotides: TGTGCCAGCAGCTTGGGGACAAGCTCCTACAATGAGCAGTTCTTC. Amino acid sequence: CASSLGTSSYNEQFF.

The chain is built from TRBV30 and TRBJ1-5; no definite D call. This CDR3 is 16 amino acids long. With 2 bases removed from V and 0 bases from J, the gap between germline ends came to 14 bases. Germline V gives CDR1 GTSNPN, CDR2 SVGIG (reference sequence). The CDR3 sequence: CAWSSAWAYSNQPQHF. As DNA, the CDR3 is TGTGCCTGGAGTTCCGCCTGGGCTTATAGCAATCAGCCCCAGCATTTT.

The chain links TRBV4-1 to TRBJ2-3; 9 nucleotides align to TRBD2. This CDR3 is 17 amino acids long. Trimming cost V 2 bases and J 3 bases; bases outside gene matches: 9. Germline lookup yields CDR1 MGHRA and CDR2 YSYEKL. The CDR3 reads CASSQNPGLAGTDTQYF. As DNA, the CDR3 is TGCGCCAGCAGCCAAAACCCGGGACTAGCAGGGACAGATACGCAGTATTTT.

This clone was observed a single time. This sequence joins TRBV9 and TRBJ2-7, with D maybe TRBD2 (6 bases). Germline CDR1 SGDLS, CDR2 YYNGEE. Trimming removed 0 bases from V and 6 bases from J, with 10 bases in between. The CDR3 length is 13 residues. The CDR3 here is CASSVVEGSEQYF. DNA for the CDR3: TGTGCCAGCAGCGTAGTGGAGGGTAGCGAGCAGTACTTC.